This T cell receptor beta chain was sequenced for a study of T cell responses to AZD1222 COVID-19 vaccine. Looking at the study overall: Pooling covered second doses at about 4 or about 12 weeks.

Assay used: immunoSEQ multiplex PCR; TCRdb lists only in-frame clones, some missing. Of more than 75,000 clones listed, around 92% are singletons. V lost 7 bases, J lost 0 bases, and 13 bases lay in between. The CDR3 extends over 15 amino acids. The germline V gene has CDR1 ENHRY and CDR2 SYGVKD. As regards this clone: Its antigen is still unknown.

Notes on the study in general: CD4 TCRs associated with vaccination spanned spike, dominating at 160-218 and 743-854. Vaccination with two AZD1222 doses was followed by a rise in Spike-specific TCR breadth and depth.

Sequences were derived from peripheral blood, sampled on day 0 of AZD1222 vaccination. The sequence came from an adult in good health. The chain joins TRBV10-3 to TRBJ2-1; weak D call: TRBD2 (5 bases). The CDR3 sequence is CAIKHSVSSYNEQFF. DNA for the CDR3: TGTGCCATCAAGCATAGCGTGAGCTCCTACAATGAGCAGTTCTTC.